Below are 15 T cell receptor beta chains sequenced from a single sample in a study of cytotoxic CD8 clonotypes in ibrutinib-treated CLL. The method was immunoSEQ multiplex PCR; TCRdb's version includes in-frame clones alone and lacks a portion of them. The table shows approximately 100,000 clones, with approximately 80% occurring only once. Sequencing used PBMCs, obtained after 12 months of ibrutinib treatment. The receptors derive from a human donor with chronic lymphocytic leukemia.

This chain joins TRBV30 and TRBJ1-4; D not certain. Germline-derived CDR1 and CDR2 are GTSNPN and SVGIG (reference sequence). The V end lost 2 bases, the J end lost 8 bases, and 18 bases lay between the germline ends. The CDR3 consists of 15 residues. The CDR3 spells CAWSRERVAHEKLFF. The CDR3 DNA is TGTGCCTGGAGTCGGGAGAGGGTTGCCCACGAAAAACTGTTTTTT. Complete variable domain (other parts from reference TRBV30 and TRBJ1-4): SQTIHQWPATLVQPVGSPLSLECTVEGTSNPNLYWYRQAAGRGLQLLFYSVGIGQISSEVPQNLSASRPQDRQFILSSKKLLLSDSGFYLCAWSRERVAHEKLFFGSGTQLSVL.

This chain uses TRBV27 with TRBJ1-1; D gene uncertain. V lost 3 bases and J 1 base, leaving 12 bases between the germline ends. There are 15 residues in the CDR3. The germline CDR1 and CDR2 sequences are MNHEY and SMNVEV (reference sequence). Written as DNA, the CDR3 is TGTGCCAGCAGTTTGGGCGGAGTCCCGAACACTGAAGCTTTCTTT. Its translation is CASSLGGVPNTEAFF.

Here the CDR3 DNA reads TGTGCCAGCAGCTTAACATCTAGCGGGGGGCCCGCCTACAATGAGCAGTTCTTC. This gives the protein CASSLTSSGGPAYNEQFF. The chain links TRBV7-2 to TRBJ2-1, with 11 positions matching TRBD2. V lost 2 bases, J lost 2 bases, and 8 bases stayed unmatched. This CDR3 region has 18 residues. The germline V gene has CDR1 SGHTA and CDR2 FQGNSA.

The rearrangement joins TRBV6-1 to TRBJ1-2; 9 bases line up with TRBD1. Germline values: CDR1 MNHNS, CDR2 SASEGT. The V and J ends lost 3 bases and 9 bases, in that order; junction bases with no gene match: 8. This CDR3 contains 14 residues. The CDR3 loop is CASSDGQGILRYTF. CDR3 DNA: TGTGCCAGCAGTGACGGACAGGGGATTCTCCGCTACACCTTC.

The chain couples TRBV19 to TRBJ2-7; the match to TRBD1 covers 7 bases. The CDR3 has 15 amino acids. Germline V gene lookup returns CDR1 LNHDA and CDR2 SQIVND (reference sequence). The V and J ends lost 6 bases and 7 bases, in that order; junction bases with no gene match: 15. CDR3 DNA: TGTGCCAGTAGGCCGGGACAGAGCTCCTACGAGGAGCAGTACTTC. Translation: CASRPGQSSYEEQYF. The complete variable domain, with remaining parts taken from reference TRBV19 and TRBJ2-7, reads DGGITQSPKYLFRKEGQNVTLSCEQNLNHDAMYWYRQDPGQGLRLIYYSQIVNDFQKGDIAEGYSVSREKKESFPLTVTSAQKNPTAFYLCASRPGQSSYEEQYFGPGTRLTVT.

CDR3 in DNA: TGCGCCAGCAGTGACGGGGGTGAGGGTTCGCCGATATATGGCTACACCTTC. It yields the protein CASSDGGEGSPIYGYTF. The J gene is TRBJ1-2, the V gene TRBV10-2, with a possible D match to TRBD1 (5 bases). The CDR3 length is 17 residues. With 3 bases removed from V and 5 bases from J, the gap between germline ends came to 22 bases. CDR1 is WSHSY, CDR2 SAAADI, per germline.

The V and J genes are TRBV11-3 and TRBJ1-6; 8 bases map to TRBD1. Germline V gene data show CDR1 as SGHNT and CDR2 as YENEEA. The CDR3 length is 19 residues. V was pared by 0 bases and J by 7 bases, with 14 bases of the junction left unmatched. In DNA, the CDR3 is TGTGCCAGCAGCTTAGATACCCTCGTTCCCAGACAGGGGAATTCACCCCTCCACTTT. Encoded protein: CASSLDTLVPRQGNSPLHF. The entire variable domain, with the rest obtained from reference TRBV11-3 and TRBJ1-6, is as follows: EAGVVQSPRYKIIEKKQPVAFWCNPISGHNTLYWYLQNLGQGPELLIRYENEEAVDDSQLPKDRFSAERLKGVDSTLKIQPAELGDSAVYLCASSLDTLVPRQGNSPLHFGNGTRLTVT.

The chain combines TRBV9 with TRBJ1-3; tentative D call: TRBD1 (6 bases). Germline CDR1 and CDR2: SGDLS and YYNGEE. The V end was cut by 3 bases, the J end by 3 bases, with 13 bases between. This CDR3 comprises 15 residues. The CDR3 is CASSGSGTLGNTIYF. The CDR3 DNA is TGTGCCAGCAGCGGGTCCGGGACACTTGGAAACACCATATATTTT.

The chain uses TRBV9 and TRBJ2-1; 13 bases agree with TRBD2. J lost 7 bases, V lost 4 bases, and 5 bases had no gene match. Germline loops: CDR1 SGDLS, CDR2 YYNGEE. The CDR3 covers 15 residues. The CDR3 DNA reads as TGTGCCAGCAGCTCGGGACTAGCGGGGCTTAATGAGCAGTTCTTC. It encodes CASSSGLAGLNEQFF.

The chain couples TRBV5-1 to TRBJ1-3; perhaps TRBD1 as D (6 bases). V was trimmed by 0 bases and J by 6 bases, leaving 10 bases between them. This CDR3 is built from 14 residues. Germline V lookup: CDR1 SGHRS, CDR2 YFSETQ. The CDR3 region has the DNA TGCGCCAGCAGCTTGGAGGCAGGGGCAAACACCATATATTTT. This codes for CASSLEAGANTIYF.

This chain links TRBV5-4 with TRBJ1-2; D is unclear. The germline CDR1 and CDR2 sequences are SGHNT and YYREEE (reference sequence). Trimming took off 0 bases at V and 4 bases at J, with 10 bases between the two ends. The CDR3 extends over 14 amino acids. The chain's CDR3 is CASSLAGETYGYTF. In DNA, the CDR3 is TGTGCCAGCAGCTTGGCAGGAGAAACCTATGGCTACACCTTC.

The rearrangement links TRBV6-6 to TRBJ2-1; D remains unclear. This CDR3 spans 13 amino acids. V lost 2 bases and J 6 bases, leaving 8 bases between the germline ends. Germline V gene data show CDR1 as MNHNY and CDR2 as SVGAGI (reference sequence). The CDR3 sequence is CASSYLRGNEQFF. CDR3 DNA sequence: TGTGCCAGCAGTTACCTAAGAGGCAATGAGCAGTTCTTC.

The chain joins TRBV25-1 to TRBJ1-2, with 12 bases that match TRBD1. This CDR3 is 15 amino acids long. Germline values: CDR1 MGHDK, CDR2 SYGVNS. V lost 8 bases, J lost 7 bases, and 11 bases stayed unmatched. CDR3 sequence: CASPPGTGGAGGYTF. The CDR3 DNA is TGTGCCAGCCCCCCCGGGACAGGGGGCGCGGGTGGCTACACCTTC.

This clone turned up a few times. The chain couples TRBV7-9 to TRBJ1-2, with a weak D call TRBD1 (5 bases). The V gene lost 5 bases and the J gene lost 4 bases, with 14 bases spanning the gap. CDR3 length equals 14 residues. Germline V CDR1 and CDR2: SEHNR, FQNEAQ (reference sequence). CDR3 loop: CASSGPGRIYGYTF. CDR3 nucleotides: TGTGCCAGCAGCGGACCGGGACGGATCTATGGCTACACCTTC.

The chain uses TRBV13 and TRBJ2-5, with D unclear. The CDR3 totals 13 residues. Germline loops: CDR1 PRHDT, CDR2 FYEKMQ (reference sequence). With 6 bases removed from V and 2 bases from J, the gap between germline ends came to 10 bases. This chain's CDR3 is CASRGLGQETQYF. The CDR3 nucleotides read TGTGCCAGCAGAGGTCTAGGTCAAGAGACCCAGTACTTC.